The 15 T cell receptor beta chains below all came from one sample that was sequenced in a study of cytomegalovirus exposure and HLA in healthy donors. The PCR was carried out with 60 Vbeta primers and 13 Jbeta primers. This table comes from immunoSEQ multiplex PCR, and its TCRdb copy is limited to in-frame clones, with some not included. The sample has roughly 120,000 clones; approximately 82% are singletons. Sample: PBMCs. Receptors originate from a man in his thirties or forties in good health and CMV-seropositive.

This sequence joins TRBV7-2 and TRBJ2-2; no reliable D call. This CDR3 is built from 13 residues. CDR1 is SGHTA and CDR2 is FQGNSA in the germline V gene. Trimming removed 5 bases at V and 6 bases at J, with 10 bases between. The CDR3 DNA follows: TGTGCCAGCAGCCCAATGGGCGCCGGGGAGCTGTTTTTT. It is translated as CASSPMGAGELFF.

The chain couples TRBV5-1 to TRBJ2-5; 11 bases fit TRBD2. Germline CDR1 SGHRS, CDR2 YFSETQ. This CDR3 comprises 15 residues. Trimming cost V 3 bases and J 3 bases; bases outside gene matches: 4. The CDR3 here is CASSSQGLAEETQYF. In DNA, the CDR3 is TGCGCCAGCAGCTCCCAGGGACTAGCGGAAGAGACCCAGTACTTC.

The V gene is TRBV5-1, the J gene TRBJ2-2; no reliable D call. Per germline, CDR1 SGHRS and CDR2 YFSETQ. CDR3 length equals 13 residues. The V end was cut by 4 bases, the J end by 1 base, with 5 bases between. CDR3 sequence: CASSPGNTGELFF. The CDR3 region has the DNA TGCGCCAGCAGCCCAGGGAACACCGGGGAGCTGTTTTTT.

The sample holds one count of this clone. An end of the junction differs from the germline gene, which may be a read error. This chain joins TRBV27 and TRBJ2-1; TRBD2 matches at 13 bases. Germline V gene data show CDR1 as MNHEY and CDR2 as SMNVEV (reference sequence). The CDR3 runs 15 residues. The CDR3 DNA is TGTGTCAGCAGTCCTAGGACTAGCGGGGGCCCCGAGCAGTTCTTC. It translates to CVSSPRTSGGPEQFF.

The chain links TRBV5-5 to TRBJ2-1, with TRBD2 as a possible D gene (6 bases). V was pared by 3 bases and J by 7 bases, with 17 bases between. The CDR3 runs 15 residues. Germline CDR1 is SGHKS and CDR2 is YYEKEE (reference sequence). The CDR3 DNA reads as TGTGCCAGCAGCTCCGGGACTGGCTTATTGAATGAGCAGTTCTTC. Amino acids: CASSSGTGLLNEQFF.

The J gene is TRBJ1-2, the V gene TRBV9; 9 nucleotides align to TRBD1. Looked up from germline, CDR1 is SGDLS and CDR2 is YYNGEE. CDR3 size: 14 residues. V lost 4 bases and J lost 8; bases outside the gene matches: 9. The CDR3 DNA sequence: TGTGCCAGCAGCTTCCGGGACAGGGTCGGGGGCTACACCTTC. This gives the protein CASSFRDRVGGYTF.

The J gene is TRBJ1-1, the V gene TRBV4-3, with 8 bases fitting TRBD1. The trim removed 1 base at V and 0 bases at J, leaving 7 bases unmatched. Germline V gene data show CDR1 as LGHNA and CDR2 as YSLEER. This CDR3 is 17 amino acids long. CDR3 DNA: TGCGCCAGCAGCCAAGTAGGGACAGGCTACATGAACACTGAAGCTTTCTTT. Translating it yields CASSQVGTGYMNTEAFF.

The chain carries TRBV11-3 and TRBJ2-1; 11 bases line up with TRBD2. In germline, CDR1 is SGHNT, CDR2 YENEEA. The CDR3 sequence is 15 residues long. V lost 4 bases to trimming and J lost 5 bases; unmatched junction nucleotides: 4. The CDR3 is CASSSVAGGNNEQFF. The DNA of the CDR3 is TGTGCCAGCAGCTCAGTAGCGGGGGGGAACAATGAGCAGTTCTTC.

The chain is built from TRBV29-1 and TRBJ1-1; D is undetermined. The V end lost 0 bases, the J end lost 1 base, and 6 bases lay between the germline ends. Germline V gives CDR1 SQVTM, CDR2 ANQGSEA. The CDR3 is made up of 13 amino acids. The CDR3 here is CSVEDPWNTEAFF. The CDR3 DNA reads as TGCAGCGTTGAAGATCCGTGGAACACTGAAGCTTTCTTT.

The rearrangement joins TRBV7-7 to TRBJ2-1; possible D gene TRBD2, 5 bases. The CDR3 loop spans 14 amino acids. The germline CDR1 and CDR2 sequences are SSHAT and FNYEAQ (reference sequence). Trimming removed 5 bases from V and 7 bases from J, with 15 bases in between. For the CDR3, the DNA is TGTGCCAGCAGCCCCGCCCCGGGGATGAATGAGCAGTTCTTC. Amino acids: CASSPAPGMNEQFF. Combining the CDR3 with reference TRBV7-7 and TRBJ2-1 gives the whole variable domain GAGVSQSPRYKVTKRGQDVTLRCDPISSHATLYWYQQALGQGPEFLTYFNYEAQPDKSGLPSDRFSAERPEGSISTLTIQRTEQRDSAMYRCASSPAPGMNEQFFGPGTRLTVL.

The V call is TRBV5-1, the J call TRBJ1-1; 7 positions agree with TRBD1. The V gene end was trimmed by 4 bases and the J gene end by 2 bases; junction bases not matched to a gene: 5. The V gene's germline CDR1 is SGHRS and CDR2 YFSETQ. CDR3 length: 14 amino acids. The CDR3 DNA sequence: TGCGCCAGCAGCCCCGGGACAGCTAACACTGAAGCTTTCTTT. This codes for CASSPGTANTEAFF.

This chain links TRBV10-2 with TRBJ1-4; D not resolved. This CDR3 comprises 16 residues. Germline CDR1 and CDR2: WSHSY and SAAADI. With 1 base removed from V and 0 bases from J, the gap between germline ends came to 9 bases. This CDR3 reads CASSEWEGSTNEKLFF. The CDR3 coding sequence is TGCGCCAGCAGTGAGTGGGAGGGATCAACTAATGAAAAACTGTTTTTT.

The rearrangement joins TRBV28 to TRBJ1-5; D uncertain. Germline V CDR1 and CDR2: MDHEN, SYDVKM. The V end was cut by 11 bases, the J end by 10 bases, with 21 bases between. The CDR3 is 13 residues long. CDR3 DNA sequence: TGTGCCTGTAGTTCGGGGAACCTAAGTCCCCAGCATTTT. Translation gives CACSSGNLSPQHF. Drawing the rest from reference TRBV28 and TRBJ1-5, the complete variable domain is DVKVTQSSRYLVKRTGEKVFLECVQDMDHENMFWYRQDPGLGLRLIYFSYDVKMKEKGDIPEGYSVSREKKERFSLILESASTNQTSMYLCACSSGNLSPQHFGDGTRLSIL.

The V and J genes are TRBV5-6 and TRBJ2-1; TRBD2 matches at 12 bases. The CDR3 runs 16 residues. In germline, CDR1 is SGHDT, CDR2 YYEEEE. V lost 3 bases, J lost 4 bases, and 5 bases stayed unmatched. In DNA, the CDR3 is TGTGCCAGCAGCTCGAGCCTAGCGGGGGGGTACAATGAGCAGTTCTTC. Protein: CASSSSLAGGYNEQFF.

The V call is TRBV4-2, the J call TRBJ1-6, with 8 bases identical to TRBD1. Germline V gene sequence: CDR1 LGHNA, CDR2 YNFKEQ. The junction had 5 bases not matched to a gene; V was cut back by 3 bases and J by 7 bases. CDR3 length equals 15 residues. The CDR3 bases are TGTGCCAGCAGCCAGGCGGGACAGGAAAATTCACCCCTCCACTTT. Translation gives CASSQAGQENSPLHF.